This note documents a single T cell receptor (beta chain) sequence. This record comes from a study of T-cell reconstitution after alpha-beta-depleted transplantation in children. The CDR3 has 15 residues. Per germline, CDR1 SGDLS and CDR2 YYNGEE. The V segment lost 4 bases and the J segment 4 bases; nucleotides outside the gene matches: 9. Preparation of the TCRbeta library involved a method that used unique molecular identifiers. One entry per CDR3 protein, called by TCRdb with MiXCR from the PCR reads. The sample carries over 300,000 distinct CDR3 sequences, 9% to 12% recorded once. The V and J genes are TRBV9 and TRBJ2-3; TRBD1 matches 7 bases. This specimen consisted of PBMCs from the stem cell graft donor, obtained from the stem cell graft. This clonotype was sampled from a human donor who donated a stem cell graft to a child with acute lymphoblastic leukemia. Written as DNA, the CDR3 is TGTGCCAGCAGCACCCAGGGGGTTAGCGCAGATACGCAGTATTTT. Encoded protein: CASSTQGVSADTQYF. Using reference TRBV9 and TRBJ2-3 for the parts outside the CDR3, the full variable domain is DSGVTQTPKHLITATGQRVTLRCSPRSGDLSVYWYQQSLDQGLQFLIQYYNGEERAKGNILERFSAQQFPDLHSELNLSSLELGDSALYFCASSTQGVSADTQYFGPGTRLTVL.